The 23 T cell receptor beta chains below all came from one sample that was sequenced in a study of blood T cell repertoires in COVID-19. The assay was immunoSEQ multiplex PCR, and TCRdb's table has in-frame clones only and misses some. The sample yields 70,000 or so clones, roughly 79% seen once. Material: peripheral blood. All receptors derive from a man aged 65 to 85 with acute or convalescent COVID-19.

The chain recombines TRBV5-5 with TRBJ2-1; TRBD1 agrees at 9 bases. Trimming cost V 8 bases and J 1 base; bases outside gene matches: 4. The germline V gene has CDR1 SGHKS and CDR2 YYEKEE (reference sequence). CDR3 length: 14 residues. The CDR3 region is CASSGTGSYNEQFF. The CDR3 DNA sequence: TGTGCCAGTTCCGGGACAGGGTCCTACAATGAGCAGTTCTTC.

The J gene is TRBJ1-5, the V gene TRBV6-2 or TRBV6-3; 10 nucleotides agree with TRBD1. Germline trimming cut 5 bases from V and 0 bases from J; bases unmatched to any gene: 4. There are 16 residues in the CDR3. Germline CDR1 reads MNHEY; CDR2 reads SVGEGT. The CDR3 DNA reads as TGTGCCAGCAGTCGACAGGGGGCGTATAGCAATCAGCCCCAGCATTTT. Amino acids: CASSRQGAYSNQPQHF.

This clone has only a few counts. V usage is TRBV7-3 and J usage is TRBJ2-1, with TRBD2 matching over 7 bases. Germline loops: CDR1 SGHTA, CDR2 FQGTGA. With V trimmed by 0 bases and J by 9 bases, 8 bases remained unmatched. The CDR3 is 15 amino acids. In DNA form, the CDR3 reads TGTGCCAGCAGCTTAACCCCGACTAGCTCGGGTGAGCAGTTCTTC. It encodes CASSLTPTSSGEQFF.

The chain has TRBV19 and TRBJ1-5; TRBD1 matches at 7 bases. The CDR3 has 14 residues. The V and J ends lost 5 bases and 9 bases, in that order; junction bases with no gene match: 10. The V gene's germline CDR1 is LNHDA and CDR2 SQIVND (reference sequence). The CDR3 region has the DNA TGTGCCAGTAGTTTACGACAGGGCGAGGGGCCCCAGCATTTT. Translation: CASSLRQGEGPQHF.

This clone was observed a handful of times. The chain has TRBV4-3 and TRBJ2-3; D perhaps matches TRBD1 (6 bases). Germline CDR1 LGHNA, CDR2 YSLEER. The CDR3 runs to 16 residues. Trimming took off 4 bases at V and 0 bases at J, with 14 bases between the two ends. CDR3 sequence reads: CASSPTRGMSTDTQYF. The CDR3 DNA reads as TGCGCCAGCAGCCCCACTAGGGGGATGAGCACAGATACGCAGTATTTT.

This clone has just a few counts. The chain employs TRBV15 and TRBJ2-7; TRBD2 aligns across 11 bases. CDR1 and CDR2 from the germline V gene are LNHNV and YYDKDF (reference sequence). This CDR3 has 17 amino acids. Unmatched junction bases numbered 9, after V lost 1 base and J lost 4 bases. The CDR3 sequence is CATSRGPGLAGAYEQYF. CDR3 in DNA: TGTGCCACCAGCAGAGGCCCCGGACTAGCGGGTGCATACGAGCAGTACTTC.

Here the CDR3 reads CASSTGPHQPQHF. In DNA form, the CDR3 reads TGTGCCAGCAGTACAGGGCCACACCAGCCCCAGCATTTT. This chain links TRBV27 with TRBJ1-5; tentative D call: TRBD1 (6 bases). CDR1 and CDR2 (germline): MNHEY, SMNVEV (reference sequence). This CDR3 contains 13 residues. V lost 5 bases and J lost 7, with 12 bases in between.

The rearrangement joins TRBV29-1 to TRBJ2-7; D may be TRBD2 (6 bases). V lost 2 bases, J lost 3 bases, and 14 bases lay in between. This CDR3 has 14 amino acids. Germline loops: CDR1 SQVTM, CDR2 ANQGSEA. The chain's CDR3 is CSVESSAGHYEQYF. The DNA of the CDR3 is TGCAGCGTTGAATCTAGCGCGGGGCACTACGAGCAGTACTTC.

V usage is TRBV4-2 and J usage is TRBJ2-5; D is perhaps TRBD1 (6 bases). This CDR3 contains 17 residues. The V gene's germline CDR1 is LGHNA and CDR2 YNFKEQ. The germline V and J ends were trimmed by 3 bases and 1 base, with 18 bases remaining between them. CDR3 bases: TGTGCCAGCAGCCAGTCTACCCAGACAGGATTCCAAGAGACCCAGTACTTC. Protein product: CASSQSTQTGFQETQYF.

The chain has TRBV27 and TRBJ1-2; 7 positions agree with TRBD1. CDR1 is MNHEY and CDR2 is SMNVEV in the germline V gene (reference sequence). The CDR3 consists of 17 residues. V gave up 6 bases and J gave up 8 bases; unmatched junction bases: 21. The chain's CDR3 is CASSLTGPVMAVSGYTF. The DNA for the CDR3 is TGTGCCAGCAGCCTGACAGGGCCAGTGATGGCGGTTTCGGGCTACACCTTC.

CDR3 in DNA: TGTGCCAGCAGTCTCGGGGGGGATCAGCCCCAGCATTTT. This sequence encodes CASSLGGDQPQHF. The J gene is TRBJ1-5, the V gene TRBV25-1, with D possibly being TRBD1 (5 bases). CDR1 and CDR2 from the germline V gene are MGHDK and SYGVNS. This CDR3 has 13 amino acids. V was pared by 5 bases and J by 5 bases, with 10 bases between. Drawing the rest from reference TRBV25-1 and TRBJ1-5, the complete variable domain is EADIYQTPRYLVIGTGKKITLECSQTMGHDKMYWYQQDPGMELHLIHYSYGVNSTEKGDLSSESTVSRIRTEHFPLTLESARPSHTSQYLCASSLGGDQPQHFGDGTRLSIL.

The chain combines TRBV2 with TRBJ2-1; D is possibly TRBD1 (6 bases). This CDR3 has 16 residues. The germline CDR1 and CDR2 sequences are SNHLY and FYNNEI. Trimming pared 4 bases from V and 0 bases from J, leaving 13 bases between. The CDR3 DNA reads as TGTGCCAGCAGTGCATCGACAGGCAGCTCCTACAATGAGCAGTTCTTC. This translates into CASSASTGSSYNEQFF. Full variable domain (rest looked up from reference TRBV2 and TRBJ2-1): EPEVTQTPSHQVTQMGQEVILRCVPISNHLYFYWYRQILGQKVEFLVSFYNNEISEKSEIFDDQFSVERPDGSNFTLKIRSTKLEDSAMYFCASSASTGSSYNEQFFGPGTRLTVL.

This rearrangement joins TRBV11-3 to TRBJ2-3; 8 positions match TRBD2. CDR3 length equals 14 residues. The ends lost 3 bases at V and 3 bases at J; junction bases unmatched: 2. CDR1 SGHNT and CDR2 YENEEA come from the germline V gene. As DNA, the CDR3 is TGTGCCAGCAGCTTTAGCGGGACTACAGATACGCAGTATTTT. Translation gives CASSFSGTTDTQYF.

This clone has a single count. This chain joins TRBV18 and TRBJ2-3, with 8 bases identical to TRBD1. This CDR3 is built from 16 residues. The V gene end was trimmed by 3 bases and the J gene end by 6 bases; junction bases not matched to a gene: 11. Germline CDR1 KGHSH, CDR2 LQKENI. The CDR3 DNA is TGTGCCAGCTCACCCCTCGGGACAGGACGGACGGATACGCAGTATTTT. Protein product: CASSPLGTGRTDTQYF.

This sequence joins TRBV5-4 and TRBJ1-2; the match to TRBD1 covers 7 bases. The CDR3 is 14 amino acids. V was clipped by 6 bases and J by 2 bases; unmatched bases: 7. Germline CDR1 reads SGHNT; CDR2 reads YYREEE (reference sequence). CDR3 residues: CASTQQGMNYGYTF. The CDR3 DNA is TGTGCCAGCACTCAACAGGGGATGAACTATGGCTACACCTTC.

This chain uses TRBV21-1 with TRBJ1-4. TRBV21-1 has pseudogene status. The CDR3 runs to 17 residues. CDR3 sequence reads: CASSNGSRGAKEEKLFF. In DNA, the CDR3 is TGTGCCAGCAGCAATGGGAGTCGGGGGGCGAAGGAAGAAAAACTGTTTTTT.

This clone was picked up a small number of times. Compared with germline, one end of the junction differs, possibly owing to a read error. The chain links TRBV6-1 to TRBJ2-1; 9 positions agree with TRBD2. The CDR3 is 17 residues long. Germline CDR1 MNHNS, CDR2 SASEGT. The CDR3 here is CASGETSGRSSYNEQFF. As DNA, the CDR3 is TGTGCCAGCGGTGAGACTAGCGGTCGATCCTCCTACAATGAGCAGTTCTTC.

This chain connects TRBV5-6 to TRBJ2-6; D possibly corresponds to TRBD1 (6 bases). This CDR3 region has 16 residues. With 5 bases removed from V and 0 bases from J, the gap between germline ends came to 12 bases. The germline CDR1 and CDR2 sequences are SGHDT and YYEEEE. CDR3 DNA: TGTGCCAGCAGTTTCCAGGGGAGCTCTGGGGCCAACGTCCTGACTTTC. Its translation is CASSFQGSSGANVLTF.

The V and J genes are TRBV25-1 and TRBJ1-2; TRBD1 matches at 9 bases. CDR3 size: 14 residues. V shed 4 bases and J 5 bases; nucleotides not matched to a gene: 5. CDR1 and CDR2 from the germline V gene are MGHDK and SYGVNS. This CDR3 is CASSAGTGSYGYTF. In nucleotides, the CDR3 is TGTGCCAGCAGTGCCGGGACAGGGTCGTATGGCTACACCTTC.

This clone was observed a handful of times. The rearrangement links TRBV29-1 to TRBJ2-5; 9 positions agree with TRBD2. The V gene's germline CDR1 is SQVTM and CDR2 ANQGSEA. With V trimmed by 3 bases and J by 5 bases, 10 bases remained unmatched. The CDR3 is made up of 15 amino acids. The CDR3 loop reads CSVDDPTSGQETQYF. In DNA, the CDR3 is TGCAGCGTTGATGACCCGACTAGCGGTCAGGAGACCCAGTACTTC.

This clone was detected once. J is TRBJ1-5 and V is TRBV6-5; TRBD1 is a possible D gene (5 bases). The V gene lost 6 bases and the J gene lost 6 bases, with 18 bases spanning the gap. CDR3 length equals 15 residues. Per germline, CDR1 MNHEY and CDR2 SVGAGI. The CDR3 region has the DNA TGTGCCAGCAGCCCAAATCCCGGGGGGAGTCAGCCCCAGCATTTT. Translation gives CASSPNPGGSQPQHF.

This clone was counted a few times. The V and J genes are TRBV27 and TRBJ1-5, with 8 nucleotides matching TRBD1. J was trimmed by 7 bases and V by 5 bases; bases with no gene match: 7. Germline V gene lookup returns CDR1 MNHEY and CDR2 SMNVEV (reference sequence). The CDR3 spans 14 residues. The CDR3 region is CASSPQGARQPQHF. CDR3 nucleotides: TGTGCCAGCAGTCCGCAGGGGGCACGGCAGCCCCAGCATTTT.

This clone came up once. The CDR3 DNA reads as TGTGCCAGCAGTTTATTCGGCGAGCAGTACTTC. Protein sequence: CASSLFGEQYF. The rearrangement joins TRBV28 to TRBJ2-7; no clear D gene. V was trimmed by 1 base and J by 6 bases, leaving 4 bases between them. This CDR3 has 11 residues. The V gene's germline CDR1 is MDHEN and CDR2 SYDVKM.